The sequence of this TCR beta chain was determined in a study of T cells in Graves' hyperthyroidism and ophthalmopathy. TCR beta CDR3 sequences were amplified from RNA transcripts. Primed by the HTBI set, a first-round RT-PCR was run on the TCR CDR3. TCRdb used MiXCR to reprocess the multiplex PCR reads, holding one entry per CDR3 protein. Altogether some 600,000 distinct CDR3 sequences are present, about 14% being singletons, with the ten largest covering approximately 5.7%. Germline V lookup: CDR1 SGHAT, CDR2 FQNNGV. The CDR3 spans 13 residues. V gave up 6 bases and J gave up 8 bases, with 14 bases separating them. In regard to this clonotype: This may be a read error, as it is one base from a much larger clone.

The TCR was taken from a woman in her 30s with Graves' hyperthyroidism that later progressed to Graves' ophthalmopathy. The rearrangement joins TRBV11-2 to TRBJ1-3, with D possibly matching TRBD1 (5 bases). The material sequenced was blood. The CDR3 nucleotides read TGTGCCAGCAGGTTCAGGGTCCGGGACACCATATATTTT. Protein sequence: CASRFRVRDTIYF.